These T cell receptor beta chains were read from a single sample in a study of identical twins. Each CDR3 protein is one row after TCRdb ran MiXCR on the 5' RACE reads. Seen here are approximately 300,000 distinct CDR3 sequences, more than 8% observed once, and the top ten hold roughly 6.4%. This same sample was also taken into another study, of yellow fever vaccine responses in identical twins.

Sequencing was carried out using CD8+ T cells sorted from blood. These receptors all stem from a woman between 18 and 30 years old in good health. The CDR3 runs from the conserved cysteine through the conserved F or W. D genes are given only for firm matches. Size values are once, few and many counts, or a class for expanded clones, and some rows have none.

J gene,clone size,V gene,D gene,CDR3 protein,CDR3 DNA
TRBJ2-3,few,TRBV6-4,TRBD2,CASSDSAGETDTQYF,TGTGCCAGCAGTGACTCTGCGGGAGAAACAGATACGCAGTATTTT
TRBJ2-1,many,TRBV4-3,.,CASSQAQGGYNEQFF,TGCGCCAGCAGCCAAGCTCAGGGGGGTTACAATGAGCAGTTCTTC
TRBJ2-7,few,TRBV20-1,.,CSARGSRLYEQYF,TGCAGTGCTAGAGGCTCGAGACTCTACGAGCAGTACTTC
TRBJ2-3,many,TRBV5-1,.,CASSLGLVRSSTDTQYF,TGCGCCAGCAGCTTGGGTTTGGTCCGTTCTAGCACAGATACGCAGTATTTT
TRBJ1-4,many,TRBV2,.,CASRPGSGVDEKLFF,TGTGCCAGCAGGCCGGGATCTGGGGTCGATGAAAAACTGTTTTTT
TRBJ1-2,many,TRBV27,.,CASSSRTAYGYTF,TGTGCCAGCAGTTCCCGGACCGCTTATGGCTACACCTTC
TRBJ2-3,.,TRBV4-3,TRBD1,CASSPSGTGETDTQYF,TGCGCCAGCAGCCCTTCCGGGACAGGGGAGACAGATACGCAGTATTTT
TRBJ2-1,many,TRBV6-2/TRBV6-3,.,CASSYSGEGAYNEQFF,TGTGCCAGCAGTTACTCAGGGGAAGGTGCCTACAATGAGCAGTTCTTC
TRBJ2-1,many,TRBV11-2,TRBD2,CASSLEASGDYRDNEQFF,TGTGCCAGCAGCTTAGAAGCATCGGGGGACTACAGAGACAATGAGCAGTTCTTC
TRBJ2-7,many,TRBV10-3,.,CAISDPGASYEQYF,TGTGCCATCAGTGACCCGGGGGCATCCTACGAGCAGTACTTC
TRBJ2-5,few,TRBV6-5,.,CASSYSISGQETQYF,TGTGCCAGCAGTTACTCGATCAGTGGCCAAGAGACCCAGTACTTC
TRBJ2-1,many,TRBV6-1,.,CASSEGTDHNEQFF,TGTGCCAGCAGTGAGGGGACCGACCACAATGAGCAGTTCTTC
TRBJ2-3,few,TRBV20-1,TRBD2,CSAVAGGLGDTQYF,TGCAGTGCTGTCGCGGGAGGGCTGGGGGATACGCAGTATTTT
TRBJ2-1,many,TRBV6-2/TRBV6-3,.,CASSYSVWSEQFF,TGTGCCAGCAGTTACTCGGTGTGGAGTGAGCAGTTCTTC
TRBJ2-1,few,TRBV7-9,TRBD1,CASSLVGQGYNEQFF,TGTGCCAGCAGCTTAGTAGGACAGGGGTACAATGAGCAGTTCTTC
TRBJ2-7,many,TRBV9,.,CASSVEGNPGPEGSEQYF,TGTGCCAGCAGCGTAGAGGGTAATCCGGGACCAGAGGGCTCCGAGCAGTACTTC
TRBJ2-7,.,TRBV4-3,TRBD1,CASSQDPGTGTYEQYF,TGCGCCAGCAGCCAAGATCCGGGGACAGGGACCTACGAGCAGTACTTC
TRBJ2-2,few,TRBV20-1,TRBD2,CSARTSGGARTGELFF,TGCAGTGCCCGGACTAGCGGGGGGGCTCGGACCGGGGAGCTGTTTTTT
TRBJ2-7,.,TRBV7-9,.,CASSLGASGEQYF,TGTGCCAGCAGCTTAGGGGCCTCGGGCGAGCAGTACTTC
TRBJ2-1,few,TRBV20-1,.,CSARAFTYNEQFF,TGCAGTGCTAGAGCTTTTACCTACAATGAGCAGTTCTTC
TRBJ2-1,few,TRBV7-9,TRBD2,CASSPTSGSLGNEQFF,TGTGCCAGCAGCCCGACTAGCGGGAGTCTCGGCAATGAGCAGTTCTTC
TRBJ2-5,few,TRBV6-5,.,CASSTLLREQETQYF,TGTGCCAGCAGTACTCTCCTCAGGGAACAAGAGACCCAGTACTTC
TRBJ2-7,many,TRBV29-1,.,CSVVWTVWNEQYF,TGCAGCGTGGTTTGGACAGTCTGGAACGAGCAGTACTTC
TRBJ1-5,few,TRBV7-9,TRBD1,CASSATGGHQPQHF,TGTGCCAGCAGCGCGACAGGGGGCCATCAGCCCCAGCATTTT
TRBJ2-1,.,TRBV27,TRBD1,CASSPWTGNEQFF,TGTGCCAGCAGTCCGTGGACAGGGAATGAGCAGTTCTTC
TRBJ2-7,.,TRBV5-5,TRBD1,CASSSYGTGVYSCEQYF,TGTGCCAGCAGCTCGTACGGGACAGGGGTCTATTCCTGCGAGCAGTACTTC
TRBJ2-1,.,TRBV4-1,TRBD2,CASRETSDLSYNEQFF,TGCGCCAGCAGGGAGACTAGCGACCTCTCCTACAATGAGCAGTTCTTC
TRBJ1-1,.,TRBV3-1,TRBD1,CASSQEPGGRNTEAFF,TGTGCCAGCAGCCAAGAGCCAGGGGGGCGCAACACTGAAGCTTTCTTT
TRBJ1-5,many,TRBV28,.,CASSLSGFGEQPQHF,TGTGCCAGCAGTTTATCGGGGTTTGGCGAACAGCCCCAGCATTTT
TRBJ2-7,.,TRBV2,.,CASSAGDLAPGEQYF,TGTGCCAGCAGTGCGGGGGACCTCGCTCCGGGCGAGCAGTACTTC
TRBJ2-1,.,TRBV6-1,.,CAQGAADNEQFF,TGTGCCCAAGGGGCAGCGGACAATGAGCAGTTCTTC
TRBJ2-3,many,TRBV20-1,.,CSARVGGTDTQYF,TGCAGTGCTAGAGTGGGGGGCACAGATACGCAGTATTTT
TRBJ1-5,many,TRBV5-6,.,CASSLGQVGQPQHF,TGTGCCAGCAGCTTGGGACAAGTAGGACAGCCCCAGCATTTT
TRBJ1-4,.,TRBV28,.,CASSLFEKLFF,TGTGCCAGCAGTTTGTTTGAAAAACTGTTTTTT
TRBJ1-5,many,TRBV5-1,.,CASSVDTGGNQPQHF,TGCGCCAGCAGCGTGGACACCGGAGGCAATCAGCCCCAGCATTTT
TRBJ1-1,.,TRBV7-9,.,CASSLQGYTEALF,TGTGCCAGCAGCTTACAGGGCTACACTGAAGCTCTCTTT
TRBJ1-4,.,TRBV9,.,CASSGGGTGEKLFF,TGTGCCAGCAGCGGCGGGGGGACCGGTGAAAAACTGTTTTTT
TRBJ2-7,few,TRBV4-2,TRBD1,CASSHASGRGSKISVYEQYF,TGTGCCAGCAGCCACGCCTCTGGCAGGGGGTCTAAGATATCGGTCTACGAGCAGTACTTC
TRBJ2-7,few,TRBV9,TRBD1,CASSPDRGVSYEQYF,TGTGCCAGCAGCCCTGACAGGGGGGTTAGTTACGAGCAGTACTTC
TRBJ2-7,many,TRBV5-6,.,CASSSEQGPYEQYF,TGTGCCAGCAGCTCCGAACAGGGACCCTACGAGCAGTACTTC
TRBJ2-3,.,TRBV4-1,TRBD1,CASSQEQGADTQYF,TGCGCCAGCAGCCAAGAACAGGGGGCAGATACGCAGTATTTT
TRBJ1-4,many,TRBV7-9,.,CASRRENEKLFF,TGTGCCAGCAGACGGGAAAATGAAAAACTGTTTTTT
TRBJ2-2,many,TRBV12-3/TRBV12-4,.,CASSLPGELFF,TGTGCCAGCAGTTTGCCCGGGGAGCTGTTTTTT
TRBJ2-7,few,TRBV7-9,.,CASSPGGAWYEQYF,TGTGCCAGCAGCCCGGGTGGGGCCTGGTACGAGCAGTACTTC
TRBJ2-1,few,TRBV19,TRBD2,CASSIASGGYNEQFF,TGTGCCAGTAGTATAGCGAGCGGGGGCTACAATGAGCAGTTCTTC
TRBJ2-1,many,TRBV20-1,TRBD2,CSARGAGGFYEQFF,TGCAGTGCTAGAGGAGCGGGAGGATTTTATGAGCAGTTCTTC
TRBJ2-1,.,TRBV29-1,.,CSVEDQGMREQFF,TGCAGCGTTGAAGATCAGGGGATGAGGGAGCAGTTCTTC
TRBJ2-5,few,TRBV14,TRBD2,CASGGTSVVWETQYF,TGTGCCAGCGGCGGGACTAGCGTCGTTTGGGAGACCCAGTACTTC
TRBJ2-2,.,TRBV5-1,TRBD1,CASSSAWWDRVTGELFF,TGCGCCAGCAGCTCCGCCTGGTGGGACAGGGTAACCGGGGAGCTGTTTTTT
TRBJ2-2,many,TRBV5-1,.,CASRSDPGELFF,TGCGCCAGCAGATCTGACCCCGGGGAGCTGTTTTTT
TRBJ1-1,many,TRBV29-1,.,CSARGGGEAFF,TGCAGCGCCCGCGGGGGCGGTGAAGCTTTCTTT
TRBJ2-2,many,TRBV4-1,TRBD1,CASSPAGGELTGELFF,TGCGCCAGCAGCCCGGCAGGGGGCGAGTTGACCGGGGAGCTGTTTTTT
TRBJ2-1,few,TRBV7-3,TRBD1,CASRSTGAGEQFF,TGTGCCAGCAGGTCGACAGGGGCCGGTGAGCAGTTCTTC
TRBJ2-2,many,TRBV28,.,CASSPRGDAGGAGTGELFF,TGTGCCAGCAGTCCCCGAGGTGATGCCGGGGGCGCGGGCACCGGGGAGCTGTTTTTT
TRBJ2-1,.,TRBV2,.,CASCFPFSAGKDHNEQFF,TGTGCCAGCTGTTTTCCTTTCTCAGCCGGGAAAGACCACAATGAGCAGTTCTTC
TRBJ2-7,many,TRBV20-1,.,CSAPSQNKNEQYF,TGCAGTGCCCCCTCACAGAATAAGAACGAGCAGTACTTC
TRBJ2-4,.,TRBV20-1,.,CSARDRDGGNIQYF,TGCAGTGCTAGAGATCGGGATGGGGGAAACATTCAGTACTTC
TRBJ2-3,many,TRBV9,.,CASSVAGSTDTQYF,TGTGCCAGCAGCGTAGCGGGGTCCACAGATACGCAGTATTTT
TRBJ1-5,.,TRBV19,.,CASTLGSGFQPQHF,TGTGCCAGTACCCTAGGGTCGGGGTTCCAGCCCCAGCATTTT
TRBJ2-4,many,TRBV12-3/TRBV12-4,.,CASSLPRAGNIQYF,TGTGCCAGCAGTCTACCCCGGGCGGGGAACATTCAGTACTTC